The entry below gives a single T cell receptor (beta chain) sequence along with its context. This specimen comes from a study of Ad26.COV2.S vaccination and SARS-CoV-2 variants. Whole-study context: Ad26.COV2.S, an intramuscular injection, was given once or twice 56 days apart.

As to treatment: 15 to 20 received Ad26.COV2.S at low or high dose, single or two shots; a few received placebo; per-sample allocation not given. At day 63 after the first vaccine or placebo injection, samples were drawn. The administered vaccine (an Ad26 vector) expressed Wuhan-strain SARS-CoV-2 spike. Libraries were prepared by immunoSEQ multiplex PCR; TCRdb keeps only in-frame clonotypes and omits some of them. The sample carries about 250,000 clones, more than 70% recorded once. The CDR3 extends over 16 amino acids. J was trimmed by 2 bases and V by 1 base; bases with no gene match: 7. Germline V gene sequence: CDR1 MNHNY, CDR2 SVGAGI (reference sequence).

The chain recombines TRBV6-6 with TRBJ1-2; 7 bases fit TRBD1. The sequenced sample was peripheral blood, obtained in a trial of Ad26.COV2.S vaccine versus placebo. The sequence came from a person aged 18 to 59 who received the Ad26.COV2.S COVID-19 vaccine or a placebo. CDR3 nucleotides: TGTGCCAGCAGTTACTTAGATACGGGACAGAACTATGGCTACACCTTC. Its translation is CASSYLDTGQNYGYTF.